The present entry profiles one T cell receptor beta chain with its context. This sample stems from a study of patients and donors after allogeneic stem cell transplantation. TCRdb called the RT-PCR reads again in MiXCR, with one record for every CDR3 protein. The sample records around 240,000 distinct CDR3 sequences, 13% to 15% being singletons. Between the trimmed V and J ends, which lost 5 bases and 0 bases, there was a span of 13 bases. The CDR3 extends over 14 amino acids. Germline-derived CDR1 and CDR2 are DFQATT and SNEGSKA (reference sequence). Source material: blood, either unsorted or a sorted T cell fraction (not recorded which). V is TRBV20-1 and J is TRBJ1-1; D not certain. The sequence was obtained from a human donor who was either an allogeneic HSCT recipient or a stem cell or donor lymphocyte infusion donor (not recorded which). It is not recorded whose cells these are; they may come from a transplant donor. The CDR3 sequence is CSAGLMALNTEAFF. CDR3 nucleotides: TGCAGTGCTGGCTTAATGGCGCTGAACACTGAAGCTTTCTTT.